This T cell receptor beta chain was captured in a study of patients and donors after allogeneic stem cell transplantation. Each CDR3 protein is one row after TCRdb ran MiXCR on the RT-PCR reads. The data show 400,000 to 450,000 distinct CDR3 sequences, roughly 17% seen once. This CDR3 is 15 amino acids long. Germline V gives CDR1 MNHEY, CDR2 SVGEGT. The junction had 6 bases not matched to a gene; V was cut back by 7 bases and J by 1 base. Input material: blood, either unsorted or a sorted T cell fraction (not recorded which). V is TRBV6-2 or TRBV6-3 and J is TRBJ2-2; 7 nucleotides agree with TRBD2. This sequence originates from a human donor who was either an allogeneic HSCT recipient or a stem cell or donor lymphocyte infusion donor (not recorded which). It is not recorded whose cells these are; they may come from a transplant donor. CDR3: CASTPGLRNTGELFF. For the CDR3, the DNA is TGTGCCAGCACCCCGGGACTAAGGAACACCGGGGAGCTGTTTTTT.